Sequencing of this T cell receptor beta chain was carried out in a study of blood T cell repertoires in COVID-19. V was shortened by 7 bases and J by 4 bases, with 14 bases between the two germline ends. The CDR3 loop spans 14 amino acids. The germline gives CDR1 MNHNY, CDR2 SVGAGI (reference sequence). Profiled with immunoSEQ multiplex PCR; TCRdb holds only in-frame clones, not every one. The sample has about 200,000 clones; 90% are singletons. Sequencing used peripheral blood. This sequence joins TRBV6-6 and TRBJ1-5; possibly TRBD1 for D (5 bases). The sequence was collected from a man in his fifties with acute or convalescent COVID-19. CDR3 loop: CASMREGQNQPQHF. The CDR3 nucleotides read TGTGCCAGCATGCGGGAGGGGCAAAATCAGCCCCAGCATTTT.